The 14 T cell receptor beta chains listed next were all sequenced from one sample in a study of T cell responses to AZD1222 COVID-19 vaccine. Using immunoSEQ multiplex PCR, the repertoire was profiled, and TCRdb retains in-frame clones only, with some absent. The profile shows about 110,000 clones, just under 95% of them singletons. The starting material was peripheral blood, obtained 28 days after the second AZD1222 dose. These receptor sequences come from an adult who received the AZD1222 COVID-19 vaccine.

The chain joins TRBV24-1 to TRBJ1-1; perhaps TRBD1 as D (5 bases). In germline, CDR1 is KGHDR, CDR2 SFDVKD. CDR3 size: 16 residues. V dropped 3 bases and J dropped 0 bases, with 13 bases sitting between them. CDR3 protein: CATSDLAGALNTEAFF. Written as DNA, the CDR3 is TGTGCCACCAGTGATCTCGCTGGGGCCTTGAACACTGAAGCTTTCTTT.

This chain connects TRBV20-1 to TRBJ2-7; no clear D. CDR3 length: 11 residues. V was pared by 4 bases and J by 2 bases, with 6 bases between. CDR1 DFQATT and CDR2 SNEGSKA come from the germline V gene (reference sequence). CDR3 sequence (DNA): TGCAGTGCTAAAAGGACCTACGAGCAGTACTTC. Amino acid sequence: CSAKRTYEQYF.

The chain links TRBV24-1 to TRBJ2-2; possibly TRBD1 for D (7 bases). Trimming stripped 3 bases from V and 5 bases from J, with 12 bases between. The CDR3 loop spans 15 amino acids. CDR1 and CDR2 from the germline V gene are KGHDR and SFDVKD. CDR3 protein: CATSDAGQRTGELFF. The CDR3 DNA reads as TGTGCCACCAGTGATGCGGGACAGCGTACCGGGGAGCTGTTTTTT.

The gene calls are TRBV4-2 and TRBJ2-2; possible D gene TRBD1, 5 bases. The germline V and J ends were trimmed by 4 bases and 5 bases, with 20 bases remaining between them. Looked up from germline, CDR1 is LGHNA and CDR2 is YNFKEQ. CDR3 length equals 17 residues. CDR3 loop: CASSLAWQGSGTGELFF. The CDR3 DNA follows: TGTGCCAGCAGCCTAGCCTGGCAGGGATCTGGGACCGGGGAGCTGTTTTTT.

The chain combines TRBV9 with TRBJ1-5, with TRBD1 as a possible D gene (5 bases). From germline, CDR1 is SGDLS and CDR2 YYNGEE. The CDR3 loop spans 17 amino acids. V was shortened by 0 bases and J by 0 bases, with 13 bases between the two germline ends. CDR3 protein: CASSVGDGSYSNQPQHF. CDR3 nucleotides: TGTGCCAGCAGCGTAGGGGACGGGAGCTATAGCAATCAGCCCCAGCATTTT.

The chain uses TRBV12-5 and TRBJ1-1; no firm D call. Trimming pared 1 base from V and 13 bases from J, leaving 13 bases between. The CDR3 contains 12 residues. CDR1 and CDR2 (germline): LGHNT, FRNRAP. Written as DNA, the CDR3 is TGTGCTAGTGGTTTGGACCCGATTATTGTTTTCTTT. Amino acid sequence: CASGLDPIIVFF.

J is TRBJ1-3 and V is TRBV19; TRBD1 might be the D (6 bases). Trimming took 5 bases from V and 4 from J, leaving 9 bases between them. CDR1 is LNHDA and CDR2 is SQIVND in the germline V gene (reference sequence). The CDR3 is 13 amino acids. CDR3 residues: CASSQDRGNTIYF. The CDR3 bases are TGTGCCAGTAGTCAAGACAGGGGAAACACCATATATTTT.

V gene TRBV9 combines with J gene TRBJ2-7, with a weak D call TRBD2 (5 bases). The germline gives CDR1 SGDLS, CDR2 YYNGEE. Trimming removed 4 bases at V and 0 bases at J, with 17 bases between. The CDR3 spans 16 residues. The CDR3 DNA is TGTGCCAGCAGCCCCCGTGCCGGGGAGAGCTCCTACGAGCAGTACTTC. Translated, it gives CASSPRAGESSYEQYF. Filled out from reference TRBV9 and TRBJ2-7, the complete variable domain reads DSGVTQTPKHLITATGQRVTLRCSPRSGDLSVYWYQQSLDQGLQFLIQYYNGEERAKGNILERFSAQQFPDLHSELNLSSLELGDSALYFCASSPRAGESSYEQYFGPGTRLTVT.

The chain has TRBV19 and TRBJ2-1; D unclear. Germline V gene sequence: CDR1 LNHDA, CDR2 SQIVND (reference sequence). V lost 1 base and J lost 4, with 5 bases in between. The CDR3 is 13 amino acids. The CDR3 is CASSIGSYNEQFF. CDR3 nucleotide sequence: TGTGCCAGTAGTATAGGGTCTTACAATGAGCAGTTCTTC.

This chain links TRBV4-2 with TRBJ2-7, with TRBD2 matching 14 bases. The V segment lost 2 bases and the J segment 3 bases; nucleotides outside the gene matches: 3. The germline V gene has CDR1 LGHNA and CDR2 YNFKEQ. This CDR3 contains 16 residues. The CDR3, as DNA: TGTGCCAGCAGCCAACCCGGGACTAGCGGGGGCTACGAGCAGTACTTC. This sequence encodes CASSQPGTSGGYEQYF.

This rearrangement joins TRBV27 to TRBJ2-7, with TRBD2 identical over 7 bases. Germline CDR1 is MNHEY and CDR2 is SMNVEV (reference sequence). This CDR3 spans 11 amino acids. V lost 5 bases to trimming and J lost 7 bases; unmatched junction nucleotides: 2. This chain's CDR3 is CASSLGGEQYF. As DNA, the CDR3 is TGTGCCAGCAGTCTGGGGGGGGAGCAGTACTTC.

The chain has TRBV2 and TRBJ1-1; a possible D gene is TRBD1 (5 bases). This CDR3 is 13 amino acids long. From germline, CDR1 is SNHLY and CDR2 FYNNEI. Trimming left V 6 bases short and J 5 bases short, with 13 bases between. The CDR3 spells CASRQEMETEAFF. CDR3 DNA sequence: TGTGCCAGCAGACAGGAAATGGAAACTGAAGCTTTCTTT.

J is TRBJ2-3 and V is TRBV10-3, with TRBD2 as a possible D gene (7 bases). Germline values: CDR1 ENHRY, CDR2 SYGVKD. The CDR3 totals 15 residues. Trimming took 3 bases from V and 4 from J, leaving 14 bases between them. Here the CDR3 DNA reads TGTGCCATCAGTGATGAGGGGGGGCATGCAGATACGCAGTATTTT. It translates to CAISDEGGHADTQYF.

This clone turned up a few times. The chain joins TRBV10-3 to TRBJ2-7, with TRBD1 identical over 10 bases. This CDR3 has 13 residues. Germline V gene sequence: CDR1 ENHRY, CDR2 SYGVKD. V was pared by 4 bases and J by 5 bases, with 2 bases of the junction left unmatched. The CDR3 region has the DNA TGTGCCATCAGTGGGGACAGGGGAAACGAGCAGTACTTC. Its translation: CAISGDRGNEQYF.